This T cell receptor beta chain was sequenced in a study of patients and donors after allogeneic stem cell transplantation. The CDR3 runs 14 residues. Trimming shortened V by 2 bases and J by 4 bases, and 11 bases separated the two germline ends. TCRdb itself ran the RT-PCR reads through MiXCR, one entry per CDR3 protein. The table has about 960,000 distinct CDR3 sequences, about a sixth seen once. This clonotype showed up just a few times. Sequenced sample: blood, either unsorted or a sorted T cell fraction (not recorded which). The chain has TRBV12-3 or TRBV12-4 and TRBJ1-1; D might be TRBD1 (5 bases). This TCR was sampled from a human donor who was either an allogeneic HSCT recipient or a stem cell or donor lymphocyte infusion donor (not recorded which). It is not recorded whose cells these are; they may come from a transplant donor. As DNA, the CDR3 is TGTGCCAGCAGTTTAAGGGCAGGGCGCACTGAAGCTTTCTTT. Amino acid sequence: CASSLRAGRTEAFF.